A selection of T cell receptor beta chains follows, all from one sample in a study of cytomegalovirus exposure and HLA in healthy donors. The method was immunoSEQ multiplex PCR; TCRdb's version includes in-frame clones alone and lacks a portion of them. In the table there are some 85,000 clones, about 78% of which are singletons. Sequencing was carried out using PBMCs. These receptors all stem from a man aged 18 to 29 in good health and CMV-seropositive. Both conserved end residues are part of each CDR3. The order of the fields is J gene, V gene, D gene, clone size, CDR3 DNA, CDR3 protein. The D gene is left open where the match is weak. Some rows have no size entry. The others give once, few or many, or a class for an expanded clone.

TRBJ1-2 | TRBV29-1 | TRBD1 | few | TGCAGCGTTGTCCTAGGGACAGGGGATGGCTACACCTTC | CSVVLGTGDGYTF
TRBJ1-2 | TRBV5-4 | TRBD1 | . | TGTGCCAGCACCGGGACAGGGGGCAATGGCTACACCTTC | CASTGTGGNGYTF
TRBJ2-5 | TRBV19 | TRBD2 | . | TGTGCCAGTAGTACCGGGACTAGCGGACAAGAGACCCAGTACTTC | CASSTGTSGQETQYF
TRBJ2-5 | TRBV25-1 | TRBD2 | once | TGTGCCAGCAGTGACGGGCGGGAGGAGACCCAGTACTTC | CASSDGREETQYF
TRBJ1-1 | TRBV5-6 | TRBD1 | many | TGTGCCAGCAGCACACGAGCCCGGACAGGGAACACTGAAGCTTTCTTT | CASSTRARTGNTEAFF
TRBJ1-1 | TRBV21-1 | . | . | TGTGCCAACACTCTACTAATGAACACTGAAGCTTTCTTT | CANTLLMNTEAFF
TRBJ1-4 | TRBV6-5 | . | . | TGTGCCAGCAGTTTATCAGGGGATGGGGAAAAACTGTTTTTT | CASSLSGDGEKLFF
TRBJ1-1 | TRBV6-1 | . | few | TGTGCCAGCACCGGGAGATTGAACACTGAAGCTTTCTTT | CASTGRLNTEAFF
TRBJ1-1 | TRBV15 | . | . | TGTGCCACCAGCGAACTAGGGAGGAGCACTGAAGCTTTCTTT | CATSELGRSTEAFF
TRBJ2-7 | TRBV7-9 | TRBD2 | . | TGTGCCAGCAGCTTAGGGAGGACTAGCCGGAACGAGCAGTACTTC | CASSLGRTSRNEQYF
TRBJ2-3 | TRBV27 | TRBD2 | few | TGTGCCAGCAGTTTATCTGCGGGAGCGGCCGATACGCAGTATTTT | CASSLSAGAADTQYF
TRBJ2-1 | TRBV20-1 | . | . | TGCAGTGCTAGAGCCAGGGTTGAGCAGTTCTTC | CSARARVEQFF
TRBJ2-7 | TRBV29-1 | TRBD2 | . | TGCAGCGTTGAAGACCAGCGGGGGGGAGCATACGAGCAGTACTTC | CSVEDQRGGAYEQYF
TRBJ2-5 | TRBV18 | . | . | TGTGCCAGCTCACCGGAGGAGACCCAGTACTTC | CASSPEETQYF
TRBJ1-1 | TRBV5-1 | TRBD1 | . | TGCGCCAGCAGCTTGGGGACAGGGACGGGCGACACTGAAGCTTTCTTT | CASSLGTGTGDTEAFF
TRBJ2-7 | TRBV4-1 | . | . | TGCGCCAGCAGCCCAGCCCCCCTTGGGAGACCCTACGAGCAGTACTTC | CASSPAPLGRPYEQYF
TRBJ2-7 | TRBV7-2 | . | . | TGTGCCAGCAGCTTAGCTCCAGGGTCGGGCTACGAGCAGTACTTC | CASSLAPGSGYEQYF
TRBJ2-7 | TRBV5-1 | TRBD2 | . | TGCGCCAGCAGCTTAGTAGCGGGAGTAGACTACGAGCAGTACTTC | CASSLVAGVDYEQYF
TRBJ2-5 | TRBV25-1 | TRBD1 | . | TGTGCCAGCAGCGGGGACAGGGGGTTACTTAGGGAGACCCAGTACTTC | CASSGDRGLLRETQYF
TRBJ1-4 | TRBV21-1 | . | . | TGTGCCAGCAAAGTCTCTACAGGAGAAAAACTGTTTTTT | CASKVSTGEKLFF
TRBJ1-3 | TRBV11-2 | . | . | TGTGCCAGCAGCCCCGACAGGACCTCTGGAAACACCATATATTTT | CASSPDRTSGNTIYF
TRBJ1-6 | TRBV18 | . | . | TGTGCCAGCTCACCGTTGGACACAAGTATCGGATCACCCCTCCACTTT | CASSPLDTSIGSPLHF
TRBJ2-2 | TRBV6-1 | TRBD1 | . | TGTGCCAGCAAGTTCCAGGGGGTGACCGGGGAGCTGTTTTTT | CASKFQGVTGELFF
TRBJ1-5 | TRBV23-1 | TRBD1 | once | TGCGCCAGCAGTCAGAAGAGACCCAGGGGGCTTGGGCAGCCCCAGCATTTT | CASSQKRPRGLGQPQHF
TRBJ2-7 | TRBV2 | . | . | TGTGCCAGCAGTGAAAGAGCGGGACAATCCTACGAGCAGTACTTC | CASSERAGQSYEQYF
TRBJ2-7 | TRBV29-1 | . | . | TGCAGCGTAGCGGCCTCCTACGAGCAGTACTTC | CSVAASYEQYF
TRBJ2-5 | TRBV10-3 | TRBD1 | . | TGTGCCACCAACAGGGGGAGGAGAGAGACCCAGTACTTC | CATNRGRRETQYF
TRBJ2-7 | TRBV5-1 | TRBD2 | few | TGCGCCAGCAGCACGGGACTAGCGATTCCCCACGAGCAGTACTTC | CASSTGLAIPHEQYF
TRBJ2-1 | TRBV6-4 | TRBD1 | . | TGTGCCAGCAGTGCAGACAGGGGCTATGAGCAGTTCTTC | CASSADRGYEQFF
TRBJ1-4 | TRBV10-1 | . | . | TGCGCCAGCAGTGGGGGGGGTTCGGAAAAACTGTTTTTT | CASSGGGSEKLFF
TRBJ2-1 | TRBV18 | . | . | TGTGCCAGCTCACCGCTAGAGCGCCTGATGGATGAGCAGTTCTTC | CASSPLERLMDEQFF
TRBJ2-7 | TRBV19 | . | . | TGTGCCAGTAGTATAAGATTTGGGGCCCCCAACGAGCAGTACTTC | CASSIRFGAPNEQYF
TRBJ1-5 | TRBV10-3 | TRBD1 | . | TGTGCCATCAGTGCCGGACAGGGTGGGGGTCCCCAGCATTTT | CAISAGQGGGPQHF
TRBJ1-2 | TRBV5-1 | TRBD1 | . | TGCGCCAGCAGCATTACTCGGGACAGCGACTATGGCTACACCTTC | CASSITRDSDYGYTF
TRBJ1-2 | TRBV2 | . | . | TGTGCCAGCAGTGGGTCCCCCGGGTACGGGGGCTACACCTTC | CASSGSPGYGGYTF
TRBJ2-7 | TRBV4-1 | TRBD1 | . | TGCGCCAGCAGCCAACCCGCGGACAGGGTCTACGAGCAGTACTTC | CASSQPADRVYEQYF
TRBJ1-1 | TRBV28 | . | few | TGTGCCAGCAGCCTAGGGACAGAAGCTTTCTTT | CASSLGTEAFF
TRBJ2-7 | TRBV7-2 | . | . | TGTGCCAGCAGCTTAGTTGCGGGGTCCCTCCGCTACGAGCAGTACTTC | CASSLVAGSLRYEQYF
TRBJ1-3 | TRBV28 | . | . | TGTGCCAGCAGTTTGCCACTTGGGCACACCATATATTTT | CASSLPLGHTIYF
TRBJ2-7 | TRBV5-1 | . | . | TGCGCCAGCAGCCCTCCACGGACAGCGATCGGTATCGCCTACGAGCAGTACTTC | CASSPPRTAIGIAYEQYF
TRBJ2-7 | TRBV7-2 | TRBD2 | . | TGTGCCAGCAGCCCACCTGCTAGCGGGAGGGGCGAGCAGTACTTC | CASSPPASGRGEQYF
TRBJ2-7 | TRBV6-5 | TRBD2 | . | TGTGCCAGCAGTTACAACGTAGCGGGAGAGCTTGAGCAGTACTTC | CASSYNVAGELEQYF
TRBJ1-4 | TRBV5-5 | TRBD1 | once | TGTGCCAGCAGCGATCCGGGACAGCGGTTATTTTTT | CASSDPGQRLFF
TRBJ1-5 | TRBV6-1 | TRBD1 | . | TGTGCCAGCAGGGGGTGGGACAGGGACTATCAGCCCCAGCATTTT | CASRGWDRDYQPQHF
TRBJ2-1 | TRBV29-1 | TRBD2 | once | TGCAGCGCTACAGCGGGAGTGCGTATCAATGAGCAGTTCTTC | CSATAGVRINEQFF
TRBJ2-3 | TRBV2 | TRBD1 | many | TGTGCCAGCAGTGAGTCAGGGGGCGGAGATACGCAGTATTTT | CASSESGGGDTQYF
TRBJ2-3 | TRBV10-1 | . | . | TGCGCCAGCAGTGAGTCTTTGGCCCAGGGAGATACGCAGTATTTT | CASSESLAQGDTQYF
TRBJ1-2 | TRBV28 | TRBD1 | . | TGTGCCAGCAGCAATGGACAGGATTATATCTATGGCTACACCTTC | CASSNGQDYIYGYTF
TRBJ2-2 | TRBV9 | . | . | TGTGCCAGCAGCGTAGGGGATGGCGGGGTCGGGGAGCTGTTTTTT | CASSVGDGGVGELFF
TRBJ2-5 | TRBV4-2 | TRBD2 | . | TGTGCCAGCAGCCAAGAGGGGGTGGGAGCGGGAGGAGAGACCCAGTACTTC | CASSQEGVGAGGETQYF